The source of this T cell receptor beta chain is a study of metastatic and nonmetastatic thyroid tumors. TCRdb reassembled clones from the PCR reads with MiXCR. The sample shows 100,000 or so clones, 15% of them seen only once. None of the patients had undergone any treatment ahead of thyroid surgery. This CDR3 has 12 residues. The germline CDR1 and CDR2 sequences are SGHAT and FQNNGV. Trimming took 4 bases from V and 13 from J, leaving 15 bases between them. The chain carries TRBV11-2 and TRBJ2-3, with D perhaps matching TRBD1 or TRBD2 (5 bases each). Sequences were obtained from blood. The receptor's source is a female donor with papillary thyroid cancer or a benign thyroid nodule (not recorded which). Some clones in this sample may be carry-over from other donors' samples. The CDR3 here is CASSSRGDLKYF. The CDR3 DNA reads as TGTGCCAGCAGCTCTAGAGGGGATTTGAAGTATTTT.